This T cell receptor beta chain was sequenced during a study of identical twins. The trim removed 6 bases at V and 2 bases at J, leaving 3 bases unmatched. CDR3 length: 14 residues. The V gene's germline CDR1 is DFQATT and CDR2 SNEGSKA (reference sequence). A few counts support this clonotype. One entry per CDR3 protein, called by TCRdb with MiXCR from the 5' RACE reads. Here the sample spans around 500,000 distinct CDR3 sequences, 14% being singletons. The same sample was also used in a study of yellow fever vaccine responses in identical twins.

Sequencing was done on a sample of CD4+ T cells sorted from blood. J is TRBJ2-6 and V is TRBV20-1; 8 nucleotides agree with TRBD2. The receptor was derived from a woman under 30 in good health. CDR3 sequence reads: CSAKLAAGANVLTF. The CDR3 DNA follows: TGCAGTGCAAAACTAGCGGCTGGGGCCAACGTCCTGACTTTC.